Given below is one T cell receptor (beta chain) in context. This record belongs to a study of blood T cell repertoires in COVID-19. Germline V gives CDR1 SEHNR, CDR2 FQNEAQ (reference sequence). This CDR3 region has 13 residues. The ends were cut back, 5 bases at V and 10 bases at J, with 15 bases in the middle. Authors' processing steps: From reference gene primer amplification, estimates of nucleated cell counts were derived. TCRdb's table, derived via immunoSEQ multiplex PCR, lists solely in-frame clones and lacks some. V, J and clone size were drawn from that table, and D and trimming were deduced from the DNA. The data show roughly 180,000 clones, around 76% seen once.

This TCR derives from a woman aged 45-65 years with active or convalescent COVID-19. V is TRBV7-9 and J is TRBJ2-1; possibly TRBD1 for D (5 bases). Sequencing was performed on peripheral blood. CDR3 loop: CASSTTQGSEQFF. The CDR3 nucleotides are TGTGCCAGCAGCACAACTCAGGGATCCGAGCAGTTCTTC.